This T cell receptor (beta chain) was captured in a study of a mutant IDH1 vaccine in newly diagnosed glioma. General study results and limits: Vaccine-induced immune responses were detected in 93.3% of patients.

The length of the CDR3 is 16 residues. The germline V and J ends were trimmed by 0 bases and 4 bases, with 13 bases remaining between them. Germline CDR1 LGHNA, CDR2 YNFKEQ. Time point reported: week 5, during vaccination. Topical imiquimod accompanied each vaccine dose, which consisted of 300 ug of mutant IDH1 20-mer peptide. About this clone itself: Its antigen is unidentified.

Repertoires were generated with immunoSEQ multiplex PCR, while TCRdb's copy carries only in-frame clones and drops some. The sample comprises some 36,000 clones, 75% to 85% of which are singletons, and about 12% rests with the top ten. The TCR originated in a man aged 45-60 years with glioma. Material: PBMCs, obtained from a glioma patient whose treatment included an IDH1 peptide vaccine. The rearrangement uses TRBV4-2 and TRBJ1-5; possibly TRBD1 for D (6 bases). The CDR3, as DNA: TGTGCCAGCAGCCAAGACGGGGGGGGCGGGAATCAGCCCCAGCATTTT. Translation: CASSQDGGGGNQPQHF.